Below, one TCR beta chain is given with its context. Its antigen is not identified. Per-sample PBMC isolation yielded at least 6 million cells. Total RNA extraction produced at least 5.5 micrograms (per sample) for the study. This entry comes from a study of blood T cells in healthy people across ages. Study-wide results and caveats: There were more naive CD4+ cells and higher diversity in long-lived donors than in aged donors.

PCR was performed a second time for 7 to 11 cycles using a sample-barcoded 5' primer and a J-beta primer mix. Per-sample output comprised a minimum of 2.5 million paired-end reads containing CDR3. A single record per CDR3 protein comes from TCRdb applying MiXCR to the 5' RACE reads. The data show more than 600,000 distinct CDR3 sequences, 20% to 25% seen once. The CDR3 runs 16 residues. J gave up 5 bases and V 1 base, and 8 bases lay outside the gene matches. Germline V CDR1 and CDR2: DFQATT, SNEGSKA (reference sequence). These data also formed part of another study, on T cells of mothers and their children.

This chain uses TRBV20-1 with TRBJ2-5; 12 nucleotides agree with TRBD2. Source material: blood. The clonotype comes from a boy between 10 and 17 years old in good health. CDR3: CSARASGGARAETQYF. The CDR3 region has the DNA TGCAGTGCTAGAGCTAGCGGGGGGGCTCGGGCGGAGACCCAGTACTTC.